This T cell receptor beta chain was observed in a study of T-cell memory formation after mild COVID-19. The V and J ends lost 1 base and 2 bases respectively, with 11 bases between them. Germline CDR1 is SGHDN and CDR2 is FVKESK. The CDR3 runs to 15 residues. Study results and limitations: Contracting CD4+ clones sat mainly in CM and EM; CD8+ in EMRA.

The authors produced TCR alpha and TCR beta cDNA libraries with sample barcodes and UMIs by 5'RACE using constant-segment primers. TCRdb independently ran MiXCR on the 5' RACE reads; one entry per CDR3 protein. The table lists 430,000 or so distinct CDR3 sequences, around a quarter of them singletons. This clonotype was counted only a few times. Its target is not known. The chain couples TRBV14 to TRBJ2-5, with D maybe TRBD2 (5 bases). The sequenced sample consisted of PBMCs or a T cell subset sorted from them (not recorded which). This clonotype originated in an adult woman who had mild COVID-19 (a few samples of this study predate the infection). Cell type and time point are not known. CDR3 in amino acids: CASSQVARTQETQYF. The CDR3 DNA sequence: TGTGCCAGCAGCCAAGTAGCCCGGACTCAAGAGACCCAGTACTTC.